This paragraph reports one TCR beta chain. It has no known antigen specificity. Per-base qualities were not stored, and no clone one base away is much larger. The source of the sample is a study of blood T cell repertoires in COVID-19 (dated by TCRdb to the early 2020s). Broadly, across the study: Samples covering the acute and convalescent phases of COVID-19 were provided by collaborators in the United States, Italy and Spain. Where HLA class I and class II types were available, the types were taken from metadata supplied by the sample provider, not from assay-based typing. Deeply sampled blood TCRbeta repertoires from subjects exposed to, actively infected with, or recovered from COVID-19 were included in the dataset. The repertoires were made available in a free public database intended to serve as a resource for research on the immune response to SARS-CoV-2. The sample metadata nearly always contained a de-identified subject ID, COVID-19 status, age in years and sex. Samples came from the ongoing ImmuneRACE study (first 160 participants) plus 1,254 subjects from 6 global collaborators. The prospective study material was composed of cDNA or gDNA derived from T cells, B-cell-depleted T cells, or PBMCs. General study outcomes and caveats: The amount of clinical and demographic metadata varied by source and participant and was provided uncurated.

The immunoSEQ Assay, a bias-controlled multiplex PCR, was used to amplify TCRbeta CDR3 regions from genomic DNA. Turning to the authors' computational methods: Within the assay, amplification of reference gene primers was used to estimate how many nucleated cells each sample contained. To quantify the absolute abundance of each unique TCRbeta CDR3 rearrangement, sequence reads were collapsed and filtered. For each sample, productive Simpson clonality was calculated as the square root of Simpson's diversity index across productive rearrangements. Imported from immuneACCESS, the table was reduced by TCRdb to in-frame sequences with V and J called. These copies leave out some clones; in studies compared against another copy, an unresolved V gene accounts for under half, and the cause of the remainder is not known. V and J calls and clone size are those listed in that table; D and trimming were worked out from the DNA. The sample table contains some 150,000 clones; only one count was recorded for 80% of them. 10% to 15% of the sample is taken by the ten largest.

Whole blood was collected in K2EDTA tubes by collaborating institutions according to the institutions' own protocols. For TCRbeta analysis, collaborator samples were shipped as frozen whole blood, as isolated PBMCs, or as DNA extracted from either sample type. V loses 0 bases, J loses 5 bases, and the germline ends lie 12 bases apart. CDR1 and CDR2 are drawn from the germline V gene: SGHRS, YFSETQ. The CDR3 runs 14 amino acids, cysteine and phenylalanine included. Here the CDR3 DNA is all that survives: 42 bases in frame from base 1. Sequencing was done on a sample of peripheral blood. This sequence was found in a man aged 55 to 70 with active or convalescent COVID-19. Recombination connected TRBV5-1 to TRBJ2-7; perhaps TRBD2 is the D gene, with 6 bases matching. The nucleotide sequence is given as TGCGCCAGCAGCTTGGGTGGAGGGCCAAACGAGCAGTACTTC. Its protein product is CASSLGGGPNEQYF.